Listed here are 19 T cell receptor beta chains from one sample, sequenced in a study of blood T cells in healthy people across ages. Sample-barcoded 5' priming and a J-beta primer mix drove a second PCR of about 6 to 12 cycles. Using its own MiXCR run on the 5' RACE reads, TCRdb lists one record per CDR3 protein. The sample shows approximately 880,000 distinct CDR3 sequences, about 48% of them seen only once. Sequencing input: blood. The receptors shown here come from a man under 40 in good health.

The chain links TRBV5-1 to TRBJ2-1, with no clear D. The V gene's germline CDR1 is SGHRS and CDR2 YFSETQ. The V gene lost 4 bases and the J gene lost 7 bases, with 9 bases spanning the gap. The CDR3 is 12 amino acids. The CDR3 bases are TGCGCCAGCAGCCAACTCCAGAATGAGCAGTTCTTC. It translates to CASSQLQNEQFF.

This clonotype turned up a few times. V is TRBV20-1 and J is TRBJ2-7, with 14 nucleotides matching TRBD2. J lost 3 bases, V lost 6 bases, and 7 bases had no gene match. CDR3 length: 15 residues. Looked up from germline, CDR1 is DFQATT and CDR2 is SNEGSKA (reference sequence). CDR3 loop: CSATGLAGDRYEQYF. CDR3 sequence (DNA): TGCAGTGCAACGGGACTAGCGGGGGACCGCTACGAGCAGTACTTC.

The DNA of the CDR3 is TGTGCCAGCAGCTTAAGTCGGGCTCAACCCGCTGGCTACACCTTC. Its translation is CASSLSRAQPAGYTF. The chain carries TRBV7-2 and TRBJ1-2; D unclear. Germline V gene data show CDR1 as SGHTA and CDR2 as FQGNSA. The V end was cut by 2 bases, the J end by 7 bases, with 17 bases between. The CDR3 totals 15 residues.

The rearrangement links TRBV10-3 to TRBJ2-3; 9 bases are a match to TRBD1. The V gene end was trimmed by 1 base and the J gene end by 1 base; junction bases not matched to a gene: 0. Germline loops: CDR1 ENHRY, CDR2 SYGVKD. The CDR3 covers 15 residues. CDR3 nucleotide sequence: TGTGCCATCAGTGAGTGGACAGGGGGCACAGATACGCAGTATTTT. Its protein is CAISEWTGGTDTQYF.

The chain links TRBV4-1 to TRBJ1-2; a possible D gene is TRBD1 (5 bases). The CDR3 contains 14 residues. The V end was cut by 3 bases, the J end by 8 bases, with 16 bases between. The germline V gene has CDR1 MGHRA and CDR2 YSYEKL. Here the CDR3 DNA reads TGCGCCAGCAGCCACCCAGGCAGGGCGAAGGGCTACACCTTC. Translation gives CASSHPGRAKGYTF.

The chain has TRBV6-1 and TRBJ2-7; no reliable D call. The CDR3 runs 16 residues. Germline CDR1 MNHNS, CDR2 SASEGT. The V and J ends lost 0 bases and 0 bases respectively, with 12 bases between them. CDR3 in amino acids: CASSEAPSSLSYEQYF. The CDR3 bases are TGTGCCAGCAGTGAAGCGCCGAGTTCCCTCTCCTACGAGCAGTACTTC.

CDR3 residues: CASSQDSRGRTGELFF. CDR3 coding DNA: TGCGCCAGCAGCCAAGACTCCAGGGGGCGCACCGGGGAGCTGTTTTTT. V and J are TRBV4-3 and TRBJ2-2, with 8 bases lining up with TRBD1. This CDR3 region has 16 residues. Unmatched junction bases numbered 4, after V lost 0 bases and J lost 4 bases. The V gene's germline CDR1 is LGHNA and CDR2 YSLEER.

The genes are TRBV20-1 and TRBJ2-7; D call uncertain. Germline assignment: CDR1 DFQATT and CDR2 SNEGSKA (reference sequence). The V and J ends lost 6 bases and 3 bases respectively, with 9 bases between them. The CDR3 contains 11 residues. The DNA for the CDR3 is TGCAGTGCGCCCCACAGCTACGAGCAGTACTTC. It yields the protein CSAPHSYEQYF.

This clonotype was seen many times. The chain links TRBV20-1 to TRBJ2-3; TRBD2 might be the D (7 bases). The CDR3 sequence is 16 residues long. Germline V gives CDR1 DFQATT, CDR2 SNEGSKA (reference sequence). Trimming removed 5 bases from V and 6 bases from J, with 24 bases in between. In DNA form, the CDR3 reads TGCAGTGCTGAGGGGGACTCATGGGGGGGTGGTGATACGCAGTATTTT. This gives the protein CSAEGDSWGGGDTQYF.

The chain joins TRBV12-3 or TRBV12-4 to TRBJ2-3; D is perhaps TRBD1 (6 bases). The CDR3 spans 16 residues. Trimming removed 11 bases at V and 1 base at J, with 22 bases between. CDR3 region: CAGTPMRAGGTDTQYF. CDR3 nucleotide sequence: TGTGCCGGCACCCCGATGAGGGCAGGGGGCACAGATACGCAGTATTTT.

This clonotype appeared a few times. This chain links TRBV4-2 with TRBJ2-1; no clear D gene. Germline loops: CDR1 LGHNA, CDR2 YNFKEQ. V was cut by 5 bases and J by 6 bases, with 14 bases left in between. The CDR3 extends over 14 amino acids. CDR3 region: CASSDGSKGNEQFF. In DNA, the CDR3 is TGTGCCAGCAGCGACGGCAGTAAGGGCAATGAGCAGTTCTTC.

The chain combines TRBV7-2 with TRBJ2-4; no definite D call. Trimming took 7 bases from V and 0 from J, leaving 13 bases between them. Germline V lookup: CDR1 SGHTA, CDR2 FQGNSA. This CDR3 spans 15 amino acids. This CDR3 is CASTRVSGAKNIQYF. The CDR3 DNA sequence: TGTGCCAGCACTAGGGTGTCGGGAGCCAAAAACATTCAGTACTTC.

The chain joins TRBV5-4 to TRBJ2-3, with 8 nucleotides matching TRBD2. Germline assignment: CDR1 SGHNT and CDR2 YYREEE (reference sequence). This CDR3 has 15 amino acids. Trimming took 5 bases from V and 2 from J; bases not matched to a gene: 7. The CDR3 DNA reads TGTGCCAGCAGATTCGGACTAGCTTTCACAGATACGCAGTATTTT. It specifies CASRFGLAFTDTQYF.

A note on this clonotype: This may arise from a read error, as a much more abundant clone is one base away. The chain carries TRBV9 and TRBJ2-7; 8 bases fit TRBD2. CDR1 is SGDLS and CDR2 is YYNGEE in the germline V gene. V lost 3 bases to trimming and J lost 7 bases; unmatched junction nucleotides: 15. This CDR3 is 16 amino acids long. The CDR3 reads CASSADGTRRGTEQYF. The DNA of the CDR3 is TGTGCCAGCAGCGCCGACGGGACTAGGAGGGGGACTGAGCAGTACTTC.

The CDR3 is CASSLAAAGGQNEQFF. CDR3 in DNA: TGTGCCAGCAGCTTAGCCGCAGCGGGGGGGCAAAATGAGCAGTTCTTC. This chain joins TRBV7-2 and TRBJ2-1; 10 bases map to TRBD2. J lost 7 bases, V lost 0 bases, and 6 bases had no gene match. The CDR3 consists of 16 residues. Germline values: CDR1 SGHTA, CDR2 FQGNSA. The whole variable domain, remainder taken from reference TRBV7-2 and TRBJ2-1, is GAGVSQSPSNKVTEKGKDVELRCDPISGHTALYWYRQSLGQGLEFLIYFQGNSAPDKSGLPSDRFSAERTGGSVSTLTIQRTQQEDSAVYLCASSLAAAGGQNEQFFGPGTRLTVL.

J is TRBJ2-3 and V is TRBV7-2; D gene ambiguous. CDR3 length equals 9 residues. Germline V gives CDR1 SGHTA, CDR2 FQGNSA. V was shortened by 8 bases and J by 7 bases, with 4 bases between the two germline ends. This CDR3 reads CASGNTQYF. The DNA for the CDR3 is TGTGCCAGCGGGAATACGCAGTATTTT. Looking up the rest from reference TRBV7-2 and TRBJ2-3 gives the full variable domain: GAGVSQSPSNKVTEKGKDVELRCDPISGHTALYWYRQSLGQGLEFLIYFQGNSAPDKSGLPSDRFSAERTGGSVSTLTIQRTQQEDSAVYLCASGNTQYFGPGTRLTVL.

The CDR3 is CSATSGGESYNEQFF. The CDR3 bases are TGCAGTGCTACTAGCGGGGGGGAGTCCTACAATGAGCAGTTCTTC. This chain joins TRBV20-1 and TRBJ2-1; 12 bases match TRBD2. Losses at the gene ends were 4 bases for V and 1 base for J; bases not matched to a gene: 2. The CDR3 extends over 15 amino acids. Germline V gene lookup returns CDR1 DFQATT and CDR2 SNEGSKA (reference sequence).

To note about this clonotype: One base away lies a much larger clone, so this may be a sequencing read error. The chain joins TRBV2 to TRBJ2-1, with 8 bases aligning to TRBD2. The CDR3 extends over 17 amino acids. Germline trimming cut 8 bases from V and 13 bases from J; bases unmatched to any gene: 25. Germline V lookup: CDR1 SNHLY, CDR2 FYNNEI. DNA for the CDR3: TGTGCCAGCGGCCGAGTGGTAGGGATAGCGGGGAAAGAGACCCAGTTCTTC. This translates into CASGRVVGIAGKETQFF.

The table lists this clonotype with a count of one. This chain connects TRBV5-1 to TRBJ2-1, with D possibly matching TRBD1 (8 bases). CDR3 size: 15 residues. V was cut by 4 bases and J by 6 bases, with 17 bases left in between. Germline V CDR1 and CDR2: SGHRS, YFSETQ. The CDR3 DNA is TGCGCCAGCAGCGAATGGACAGGGAGGGCCAATGAGCAGTTCTTC. As protein: CASSEWTGRANEQFF.